The next 15 T cell receptor beta chains were all read from a single sample in a study of blood T cell repertoires in COVID-19 (dated by TCRdb to about 2020). To prepare the library, the immunoSEQ multiplex PCR assay was applied. TCRdb re-hosts the immuneACCESS table, in-frame sequences only. Its copies lack some clones; in the studies checked, an unresolved V gene accounts for under half of them, and the cause for the rest is not known. This sample gives approximately 52,000 clones in total; under 95% of them show up just once. The leading ten clones occupy 2.5% to 3.5% of the sample. Sequencing used peripheral blood. The source is a man aged 45-60 years with acute or convalescent COVID-19.

The chain couples TRBV28 to TRBJ2-7, with 8 bases identical to TRBD1. The CDR3 has 15 amino acids. J was trimmed by 1 base and V by 5 bases; bases with no gene match: 7. Germline CDR1 is MDHEN and CDR2 is SYDVKM. CDR3 coding DNA: TGTGCCAGCAGTCCGGCTGGACAGGGATCCTACGAGCAGTACTTC. Translation: CASSPAGQGSYEQYF.

The V and J genes are TRBV18 and TRBJ1-2, with D maybe TRBD1 (5 bases). The CDR3 spans 14 residues. V lost 2 bases and J lost 7, with 14 bases in between. Looked up from germline, CDR1 is KGHSH and CDR2 is LQKENI. The CDR3 DNA reads TGTGCCAGCTCACCAGACCCAGGGATTGGTGGCTACACCTTC. As protein: CASSPDPGIGGYTF.

The rearrangement uses TRBV5-4 and TRBJ2-7, with 9 bases that match TRBD1. After removal of 0 bases from V and 0 bases from J, the junction contained 1 base not matched to a gene. The CDR3 extends over 15 amino acids. CDR1 SGHNT and CDR2 YYREEE come from the germline V gene (reference sequence). The CDR3 DNA sequence: TGTGCCAGCAGCTTGGACAGGGGGCCCTCCTACGAGCAGTACTTC. Residues: CASSLDRGPSYEQYF.

This clone was detected only once. The chain joins TRBV7-9 to TRBJ2-2, with a weak D call TRBD2 (6 bases). The CDR3 sequence is 11 residues long. Germline-derived CDR1 and CDR2 are SEHNR and FQNEAQ (reference sequence). Trimming stripped 8 bases from V and 6 bases from J, with 7 bases between. CDR3 DNA: TGTGCCAGCGGACTATCCGGGGAGCTGTTTTTT. This gives the protein CASGLSGELFF.

V usage is TRBV7-2 and J usage is TRBJ2-7; TRBD1 agrees at 9 bases. Per germline, CDR1 SGHTA and CDR2 FQGNSA. Unmatched junction bases numbered 4, after V lost 4 bases and J lost 3 bases. This CDR3 spans 14 amino acids. The CDR3: CASSWGTGNYEQYF. CDR3 coding DNA: TGTGCCAGCAGCTGGGGGACAGGGAACTACGAGCAGTACTTC.

This chain connects TRBV18 to TRBJ1-2, with TRBD1 identical over 10 bases. CDR1 is KGHSH and CDR2 is LQKENI in the germline V gene. With V trimmed by 7 bases and J by 6 bases, 5 bases remained unmatched. The CDR3 has 13 residues. For the CDR3, the DNA is TGTGCCAGCTACAAGACAGGGGGCCATGGCTACACCTTC. This gives the protein CASYKTGGHGYTF. The full variable domain, completed using reference TRBV18 and TRBJ1-2, is NAGVMQNPRHLVRRRGQEARLRCSPMKGHSHVYWYRQLPEEGLKFMVYLQKENIIDESGMPKERFSAEFPKEGPSILRIQQVVRGDSAAYFCASYKTGGHGYTFGSGTRLTVV.

V is TRBV5-1 and J is TRBJ2-3; no reliable D call. The germline CDR1 and CDR2 sequences are SGHRS and YFSETQ. Trimming pared 3 bases from V and 3 bases from J, leaving 8 bases between. CDR3 length: 13 amino acids. The CDR3 sequence: CASSSGPTDTQYF. CDR3 coding DNA: TGCGCCAGCAGCTCGGGTCCGACAGATACGCAGTATTTT.

This clone appeared once. The chain has TRBV5-1 and TRBJ1-1; D gene uncertain. V was shortened by 4 bases and J by 3 bases, with 16 bases between the two germline ends. Germline V gene data show CDR1 as SGHRS and CDR2 as YFSETQ. The CDR3 has 15 residues. The CDR3 nucleotides read TGCGCCAGCAGCCCCACGGCCGGCGGGTACACTGAAGCTTTCTTT. This sequence encodes CASSPTAGGYTEAFF. Complete variable domain (other parts from reference TRBV5-1 and TRBJ1-1): KAGVTQTPRYLIKTRGQQVTLSCSPISGHRSVSWYQQTPGQGLQFLFEYFSETQRNKGNFPGRFSGRQFSNSRSEMNVSTLELGDSALYLCASSPTAGGYTEAFFGQGTRLTVV.

V usage is TRBV7-8 and J usage is TRBJ2-5; 9 positions agree with TRBD2. Germline CDR1 is SGHVS and CDR2 is FQNEAQ. The CDR3 covers 16 residues. V dropped 1 base and J dropped 2; count of bases not matched to a gene: 5. CDR3 DNA sequence: TGTGCCAGCAGCTTAGGTAGCGGGGGATTACAAGAGACCCAGTACTTC. Translating gives CASSLGSGGLQETQYF.

The rearrangement joins TRBV9 to TRBJ2-1; a weak D match, TRBD2 (7 bases). Germline V CDR1 and CDR2: SGDLS, YYNGEE. The CDR3 is 16 residues long. The V and J ends lost 4 bases and 5 bases respectively, with 19 bases between them. CDR3 in DNA: TGTGCCAGCAGCCCGACTCTGGGGGGGGGCAACAATGAGCAGTTCTTC. Translation gives CASSPTLGGGNNEQFF.

V gene TRBV5-1 combines with J gene TRBJ1-1; 11 nucleotides match TRBD1. V shed 4 bases and J 3 bases; nucleotides not matched to a gene: 8. This CDR3 comprises 16 residues. In germline, CDR1 is SGHRS, CDR2 YFSETQ. Here the CDR3 reads CASSIGTGGGDTEAFF. CDR3 DNA: TGCGCCAGCAGCATAGGGACAGGGGGAGGAGACACTGAAGCTTTCTTT.

The chain links TRBV18 to TRBJ2-2; 14 bases agree with TRBD2. J gave up 0 bases and V 3 bases, and 3 bases lay outside the gene matches. The germline V gene encodes CDR1 KGHSH and CDR2 LQKENI. The CDR3 totals 18 residues. The CDR3 loop is CASSPGTSGGTNTGELFF. DNA for the CDR3: TGTGCCAGCTCACCCGGGACTAGCGGGGGAACGAACACCGGGGAGCTGTTTTTT.

V and J are TRBV20-1 and TRBJ1-1; maybe TRBD1 (5 bases). This CDR3 is built from 17 residues. Trimming cost V 3 bases and J 3 bases, with 23 bases left between them. Germline V CDR1 and CDR2: DFQATT, SNEGSKA (reference sequence). This CDR3 is CSASTPRSGLKDTEAFF. The CDR3 coding sequence is TGCAGTGCTAGTACCCCACGATCAGGGCTTAAGGACACTGAAGCTTTCTTT.

The chain links TRBV28 to TRBJ1-1; D uncertain. Trimming pared 1 base from V and 4 bases from J, leaving 7 bases between. Germline assignment: CDR1 MDHEN and CDR2 SYDVKM. The CDR3 is 13 residues long. The CDR3: CASSLSGGTEAFF. CDR3 bases: TGTGCCAGCAGTTTATCGGGAGGCACTGAAGCTTTCTTT.

The chain employs TRBV6-5 and TRBJ1-4, with D unresolved. The germline V and J ends were trimmed by 7 bases and 6 bases, with 18 bases remaining between them. The CDR3 has 15 residues. CDR1 and CDR2 (germline): MNHEY, SVGAGI. The CDR3 DNA follows: TGTGCCAGCACAAACCAGGACGCGGGCCATGAAAAACTGTTTTTT. Protein: CASTNQDAGHEKLFF.